The 22 T cell receptor beta chains given below trace back to one sample, sequenced in a study of OX40 agonist ivuxolimab in advanced cancers. Profiling relied on immunoSEQ multiplex PCR, and the TCRdb table lists in-frame clones only, not all of them. The sample holds roughly 63,000 clones; roughly nine tenths are singletons and the top ten take 12%. The specimen was CD4+ or CD8+ T cells sorted from blood, collected in a trial of the OX40 agonist ivuxolimab. The source of these receptors is an adult with an advanced solid tumor such as melanoma, head and neck, liver or kidney cancer.

The gene calls are TRBV6-5 and TRBJ1-2; 9 bases line up with TRBD1. V trimming: 4 bases; J trimming: 5 bases; junction bases outside the gene matches: 11. This CDR3 comprises 16 residues. Per the germline V gene, CDR1 is MNHEY and CDR2 is SVGAGI. The CDR3 DNA follows: TGTGCCAGCAGTTCACTTCCCAGGACAGGGGATTATGGCTACACCTTC. This gives the protein CASSSLPRTGDYGYTF.

This clone was seen just once. The chain recombines TRBV29-1 with TRBJ2-7; the D gene is possibly TRBD1 (6 bases). Germline lookup yields CDR1 SQVTM and CDR2 ANQGSEA. The V and J ends lost 4 bases and 0 bases respectively, with 13 bases between them. The CDR3 is made up of 14 amino acids. CDR3 nucleotides: TGCAGCGTTGTCGGGACACCGGGCTCCTACGAGCAGTACTTC. Its protein is CSVVGTPGSYEQYF.

About this clone itself: This same CDR3 is encoded by further DNA sequences in the sample. The chain uses TRBV11-2 and TRBJ2-1, with 10 bases that match TRBD1. Germline trimming cut 4 bases from V and 7 bases from J; bases unmatched to any gene: 1. The CDR3 runs to 13 residues. The V gene's germline CDR1 is SGHAT and CDR2 FQNNGV. The CDR3 sequence: CASSWDRGNEQFF. For the CDR3, the DNA is TGTGCCAGCAGCTGGGACAGGGGTAATGAGCAGTTCTTC.

The chain employs TRBV16 and TRBJ2-2, with a tentative D call TRBD2 (6 bases). The CDR3 extends over 15 amino acids. Trimming stripped 0 bases from V and 3 bases from J, with 8 bases between. From germline, CDR1 is KGHSY and CDR2 FQNENV. CDR3: CASSQSTGDTGELFF. As DNA, the CDR3 is TGTGCCAGCAGCCAATCCACGGGGGACACCGGGGAGCTGTTTTTT.

This clone was seen only once. V usage is TRBV4-1 and J usage is TRBJ2-7; D unresolved. V was trimmed by 0 bases and J by 3 bases, leaving 15 bases between them. The CDR3 length is 16 residues. CDR1 and CDR2 from the germline V gene are MGHRA and YSYEKL. In DNA, the CDR3 is TGCGCCAGCAGCCAAGAGGTGGAAACAGCCTTCTACGAGCAGTACTTC. Protein sequence: CASSQEVETAFYEQYF.

The chain carries TRBV7-9 and TRBJ1-2; D possibly corresponds to TRBD1 (6 bases). With 4 bases removed from V and 4 bases from J, the gap between germline ends came to 19 bases. CDR1 is SEHNR, CDR2 FQNEAQ, per germline (reference sequence). The CDR3 covers 16 residues. CDR3 residues: CASSSPDREVPYGYTF. The DNA of the CDR3 is TGTGCCAGCAGCTCGCCGGACAGAGAAGTACCCTATGGCTACACCTTC. Full variable domain (missing parts from reference TRBV7-9 and TRBJ1-2): DTGVSQNPRHKITKRGQNVTFRCDPISEHNRLYWYRQTLGQGPEFLTYFQNEAQLEKSRLLSDRFSAERPKGSFSTLEIQRTEQGDSAMYLCASSSPDREVPYGYTFGSGTRLTVV.

This clone is judged medium-sized (0.01 to 0.1%). The CDR3 DNA is TGTGCCAGCAGTGACAGGGGGGAAGTCGACGAGCAGTACTTC. This sequence encodes CASSDRGEVDEQYF. The chain joins TRBV6-1 to TRBJ2-7, with D perhaps matching TRBD1 (7 bases). Per the germline V gene, CDR1 is MNHNS and CDR2 is SASEGT. V was shortened by 3 bases and J by 5 bases, with 14 bases between the two germline ends. CDR3 size: 14 residues.

CDR3 bases: TGTGCCAGCAGTTTGGGGGCCGGCCTTTACGAGCAGTACTTC. This translates into CASSLGAGLYEQYF. The chain recombines TRBV28 with TRBJ2-7, with D possibly TRBD1 on 6 matching bases. This CDR3 contains 14 residues. V shed 3 bases and J shed 4 bases, with 13 bases lying between them. Germline CDR1 and CDR2: MDHEN and SYDVKM.

In its sample, this clone was seen a few times. The J gene is TRBJ1-1, the V gene TRBV6-1; no clear D. CDR3 size: 10 residues. Per germline, CDR1 MNHNS and CDR2 SASEGT. Trimming took 11 bases from V and 7 from J, leaving 11 bases between them. For the CDR3, the DNA is TGTGCCGCCAAACAGTTTGAAGCTTTCTTT. Encoded protein: CAAKQFEAFF.

V usage is TRBV19 and J usage is TRBJ1-6, with 7 positions matching TRBD1. The J segment lost 9 bases and the V segment lost 5 bases, leaving 10 bases of the junction unmatched. The CDR3 has 15 amino acids. From germline, CDR1 is LNHDA and CDR2 SQIVND (reference sequence). CDR3 in DNA: TGTGCCAGTAGTCCCTCGACAGGGAATGGTTCACCCCTCCACTTT. It specifies CASSPSTGNGSPLHF.

The V call is TRBV19, the J call TRBJ2-1, with TRBD1 as a possible D gene (6 bases). The V end lost 2 bases, the J end lost 1 base, and 15 bases lay between the germline ends. This CDR3 has 17 amino acids. In germline, CDR1 is LNHDA, CDR2 SQIVND (reference sequence). Here the CDR3 reads CASSIRGTGWSYNEQFF. For the CDR3, the DNA is TGTGCCAGTAGTATAAGGGGGACCGGGTGGTCCTACAATGAGCAGTTCTTC.

The chain is built from TRBV7-9 and TRBJ2-7; D is ambiguous. V dropped 0 bases and J dropped 4 bases, with 7 bases sitting between them. CDR1 is SEHNR, CDR2 FQNEAQ, per germline (reference sequence). There are 13 residues in the CDR3. The CDR3 protein is CASSLAHEYEQYF. The CDR3, as DNA: TGTGCCAGCAGCTTAGCCCACGAATACGAGCAGTACTTC.

The V call is TRBV5-4, the J call TRBJ2-1; 7 bases are shared with TRBD2. The length of the CDR3 is 15 residues. The V gene's germline CDR1 is SGHNT and CDR2 YYREEE (reference sequence). Trimming at V came to 0 bases and at J to 2 bases, leaving 2 bases not matched to a gene. The chain's CDR3 is CASSLVAGPYNEQFF. The CDR3 DNA sequence: TGTGCCAGCAGCTTGGTAGCGGGCCCCTACAATGAGCAGTTCTTC.

The gene calls are TRBV5-6 and TRBJ1-6; TRBD1 agrees at 11 bases. The trim removed 3 bases at V and 10 bases at J, leaving 0 bases unmatched. The CDR3 runs to 13 residues. Germline CDR1 and CDR2: SGHDT and YYEEEE. The CDR3: CASSWDRGSPLHF. The CDR3 DNA reads TGTGCCAGCAGCTGGGACAGGGGGTCACCCCTCCACTTT.

The rearrangement links TRBV7-9 to TRBJ2-6; D gene unclear. The CDR3 contains 12 residues. Trimming left V 7 bases short and J 9 bases short, with 10 bases between. The V gene's germline CDR1 is SEHNR and CDR2 FQNEAQ (reference sequence). Written as DNA, the CDR3 is TGTGCCAGCATCTGGGGTGGCAACGTCCTGACTTTC. Its translation is CASIWGGNVLTF.

The chain is built from TRBV28 and TRBJ2-1; no definite D call. Trimming shortened V by 3 bases and J by 12 bases, and 18 bases separated the two germline ends. The CDR3 is made up of 14 amino acids. Germline V gene lookup returns CDR1 MDHEN and CDR2 SYDVKM. The CDR3 nucleotides are TGTGCCAGCAGTTTGTTGGGTATTCAGCAATGGCAGTTCTTC. Residues: CASSLLGIQQWQFF.

This clone was detected a few times. The chain recombines TRBV14 with TRBJ2-7; D unresolved. The CDR3 loop spans 14 amino acids. CDR1 is SGHDN, CDR2 FVKESK, per germline. The germline V and J ends were trimmed by 1 base and 1 base, with 8 bases remaining between them. CDR3 in amino acids: CASSQGGPSYEQYF. The CDR3 DNA sequence: TGTGCCAGCAGCCAAGGAGGCCCTTCCTACGAGCAGTACTTC.

The CDR3 sequence: CASKPASGLLPIYNEQFF. The CDR3 DNA reads as TGTGCCAGCAAACCGGCTAGCGGCTTACTCCCGATATACAATGAGCAGTTCTTC. The chain combines TRBV28 with TRBJ2-1; 7 nucleotides line up with TRBD2. Trimming removed 7 bases from V and 4 bases from J; junction bases left unmatched: 19. The CDR3 is made up of 18 amino acids. Germline CDR1 and CDR2: MDHEN and SYDVKM.

J is TRBJ1-5 and V is TRBV27; D is unresolved. The germline gives CDR1 MNHEY, CDR2 SMNVEV (reference sequence). Trimming took 6 bases from V and 7 from J, leaving 22 bases between them. CDR3 size: 16 residues. The CDR3 DNA reads TGTGCCAGCAGCCCCCCGTGGTCGACGGAAATCCAGCCCCAGCATTTT. Its translation: CASSPPWSTEIQPQHF.

The V gene is TRBV4-1, the J gene TRBJ1-4; 8 bases match TRBD1. CDR3 length: 15 residues. The junction had 7 bases not matched to a gene; V was cut back by 3 bases and J by 7 bases. CDR1 is MGHRA and CDR2 is YSYEKL in the germline V gene. This CDR3 is CASSQPDRGPEKLFF. CDR3 nucleotide sequence: TGCGCCAGCAGCCAGCCCGACAGGGGTCCTGAAAAACTGTTTTTT.

A word on this clone: This sample also contains other DNA sequences that code for the same CDR3. The rearrangement joins TRBV11-2 to TRBJ2-3, with D possibly called TRBD1 or TRBD2 (6 bases each). Germline V lookup: CDR1 SGHAT, CDR2 FQNNGV. This CDR3 region has 15 residues. V dropped 1 base and J dropped 3 bases, with 11 bases sitting between them. CDR3 sequence: CASSLGGAGTDTQYF. The CDR3 coding sequence is TGTGCCAGCAGCTTAGGGGGGGCAGGGACAGATACGCAGTATTTT.

V is TRBV5-1 and J is TRBJ2-7; D remains unclear. The germline V and J ends were trimmed by 5 bases and 0 bases, with 3 bases remaining between them. This CDR3 region has 11 residues. CDR1 is SGHRS and CDR2 is YFSETQ in the germline V gene. The CDR3 sequence: CASRGSYEQYF. DNA for the CDR3: TGCGCCAGCAGAGGCTCCTACGAGCAGTACTTC.